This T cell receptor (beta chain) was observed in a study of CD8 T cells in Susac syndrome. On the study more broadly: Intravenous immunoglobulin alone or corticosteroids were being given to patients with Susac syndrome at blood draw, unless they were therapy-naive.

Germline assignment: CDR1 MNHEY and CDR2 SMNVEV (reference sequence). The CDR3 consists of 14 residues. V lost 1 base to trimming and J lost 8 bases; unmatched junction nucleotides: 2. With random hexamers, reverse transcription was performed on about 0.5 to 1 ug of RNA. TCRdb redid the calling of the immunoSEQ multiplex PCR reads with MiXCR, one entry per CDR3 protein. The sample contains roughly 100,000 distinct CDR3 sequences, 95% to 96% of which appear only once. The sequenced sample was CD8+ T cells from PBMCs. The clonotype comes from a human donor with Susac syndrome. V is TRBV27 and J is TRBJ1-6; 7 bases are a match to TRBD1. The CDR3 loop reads CASSLYRGDSPLHF. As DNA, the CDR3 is TGTGCCAGCAGTTTATACAGGGGAGATTCACCCCTCCACTTT.